The entry below describes one T cell receptor (beta chain). These data belong to a study of preoperative IRX-2 immunotherapy in early breast cancer. Regarding treatment: preoperative locoregional IRX-2 cytokine immunotherapy. In germline, CDR1 is SNHLY, CDR2 FYNNEI. This CDR3 spans 15 amino acids. Trimming removed 5 bases from V and 0 bases from J; junction bases left unmatched: 4. The protocol was immunoSEQ multiplex PCR, while the TCRdb copy is restricted to in-frame clones and leaves out a portion. Of about 62,000 clones listed, approximately 94% are singletons. Specimen collection occurred from a patient treated with IRX-2 immunotherapy. This chain joins TRBV2 and TRBJ2-1; 7 nucleotides line up with TRBD1. The receptor comes from a human donor with breast cancer. CDR3 coding DNA: TGTGCCAGCAGTCTGGACAGGAGCTCCTACAATGAGCAGTTCTTC. Its protein product is CASSLDRSSYNEQFF.